The source of this TCR beta chain is a study of T-cell reconstitution after alpha-beta-depleted transplantation in children. As it was prepared, the TCRbeta library received unique molecular identifiers. MiXCR, applied by TCRdb to the PCR reads, yields one record per CDR3 protein. Of approximately 240,000 distinct CDR3 sequences listed, approximately 10% were seen once; the top ten hold approximately 6.6%. Germline CDR1 is ENHRY and CDR2 is SYGVKD. CDR3 size: 13 residues. With 11 bases clipped from V and 0 bases from J, the junction kept 6 bases outside the gene matches. This clonotype has just a few counts.

This material consisted of PBMCs from the stem cell graft donor, taken from the stem cell graft. The chain carries TRBV10-3 and TRBJ2-7; 8 bases agree with TRBD1. The sequence came from a human donor who donated a stem cell graft to a child with acute lymphoblastic leukemia. The CDR3 here is CAATGTGSYEQYF. In nucleotides, the CDR3 is TGTGCCGCTACCGGGACAGGCTCCTACGAGCAGTACTTC.